These T cell receptor beta chains were read from a single sample in a study of blood T cell repertoires in COVID-19. Generated by immunoSEQ multiplex PCR, the TCRdb table keeps only in-frame clones and is missing some. This table holds about 180,000 clones, nearly 90% found once. The sequencing input was PBMCs or T cells enriched from blood (not recorded which). These receptors originate from a woman aged 40 to 50 with acute COVID-19. The CDR3 runs from the conserved cysteine through the conserved F or W. Fields, in order: J gene, clone size, V gene, D gene, CDR3 protein, CDR3 DNA. A D gene is named only where the DNA matches it firmly. For some rows the clone size is stated as once, few or many, or as a class when expanded; others skip it.

j_call: TRBJ1-5; clone_size: -; v_call: TRBV30; d_call: TRBD1; cdr3_aa: CASTGGSNQPQHF; cdr3_nt: TGTGCCTCAACAGGGGGTAGCAATCAGCCCCAGCATTTT
j_call: TRBJ2-3; clone_size: -; v_call: TRBV19; d_call: TRBD2; cdr3_aa: CASSDTGTSWTSTDTQYF; cdr3_nt: TGTGCCAGTAGTGACACCGGGACTAGCTGGACTAGCACAGATACGCAGTATTTT
j_call: TRBJ2-5; clone_size: -; v_call: TRBV27; d_call: TRBD2; cdr3_aa: CASSSPRTSGRFRETQYF; cdr3_nt: TGTGCCAGCAGTTCCCCCCGGACTAGCGGGAGGTTTCGAGAGACCCAGTACTTC
j_call: TRBJ2-3; clone_size: -; v_call: TRBV11-2; d_call: TRBD1; cdr3_aa: CASSPHPIDRGRERNTQYF; cdr3_nt: TGTGCCAGCAGCCCACACCCCATTGACAGGGGGCGCGAAAGAAATACGCAGTATTTT
j_call: TRBJ2-7; clone_size: -; v_call: TRBV2; d_call: TRBD2; cdr3_aa: CASSAPTSDPYEQYF; cdr3_nt: TGTGCCAGCAGTGCCCCCACTAGCGACCCCTACGAGCAGTACTTC
j_call: TRBJ1-4; clone_size: -; v_call: TRBV9; d_call: -; cdr3_aa: CASSPEGNEKLFF; cdr3_nt: TGTGCCAGCAGCCCCGAGGGAAATGAAAAACTGTTTTTT
j_call: TRBJ2-3; clone_size: -; v_call: TRBV11-1; d_call: -; cdr3_aa: CASSIQDTQYF; cdr3_nt: TGTGCCAGCAGCATCCAAGATACGCAGTATTTT
j_call: TRBJ2-1; clone_size: -; v_call: TRBV4-1; d_call: TRBD1; cdr3_aa: CASSQQDRAYNEQFF; cdr3_nt: TGCGCCAGCAGCCAACAGGACAGGGCGTACAATGAGCAGTTCTTC
j_call: TRBJ2-5; clone_size: -; v_call: TRBV6-6; d_call: -; cdr3_aa: CASSYSGWANKETQYF; cdr3_nt: TGTGCCAGCAGTTACTCCGGCTGGGCTAACAAAGAGACCCAGTACTTC
j_call: TRBJ1-2; clone_size: -; v_call: TRBV6-5; d_call: TRBD1; cdr3_aa: CASSYTGQGSGYTF; cdr3_nt: TGTGCCAGCAGTTACACGGGACAGGGGTCTGGCTACACCTTC
j_call: TRBJ2-5; clone_size: few; v_call: TRBV2; d_call: -; cdr3_aa: CASEWRPLETQYF; cdr3_nt: TGTGCCAGCGAGTGGCGGCCATTAGAGACCCAGTACTTC
j_call: TRBJ1-1; clone_size: -; v_call: TRBV2; d_call: -; cdr3_aa: CASQGERDTEAFF; cdr3_nt: TGTGCCAGCCAAGGGGAAAGGGACACTGAAGCTTTCTTT
j_call: TRBJ2-7; clone_size: -; v_call: TRBV7-2; d_call: TRBD2; cdr3_aa: CASSFLQREGPHEQYF; cdr3_nt: TGTGCCAGCAGCTTTCTGCAGCGGGAGGGCCCCCACGAGCAGTACTTC
j_call: TRBJ2-6; clone_size: -; v_call: TRBV9; d_call: -; cdr3_aa: CASSVAREFSGANVLTF; cdr3_nt: TGTGCCAGCAGCGTAGCTCGGGAATTCTCTGGGGCCAACGTCCTGACTTTC
j_call: TRBJ1-1; clone_size: -; v_call: TRBV28; d_call: -; cdr3_aa: CASSLTSDTEAFF; cdr3_nt: TGTGCCAGCAGTTTAACGTCGGACACTGAAGCTTTCTTT
j_call: TRBJ1-4; clone_size: -; v_call: TRBV4-1; d_call: -; cdr3_aa: CASSPLGEGATNEKLFF; cdr3_nt: TGCGCCAGCAGTCCCTTAGGGGAAGGAGCAACTAATGAAAAACTGTTTTTT
j_call: TRBJ2-3; clone_size: -; v_call: TRBV5-1; d_call: -; cdr3_aa: CASGIRWGLTDTQYF; cdr3_nt: TGCGCCAGCGGGATTCGTTGGGGGCTGACAGATACGCAGTATTTT
j_call: TRBJ1-2; clone_size: -; v_call: TRBV2; d_call: TRBD1; cdr3_aa: CASRDRDVSYGYTF; cdr3_nt: TGTGCCAGCAGGGACAGGGATGTAAGCTATGGCTACACCTTC
j_call: TRBJ2-7; clone_size: -; v_call: TRBV16; d_call: -; cdr3_aa: CASSPGGYEQYF; cdr3_nt: TGTGCCAGCAGCCCCGGGGGCTACGAGCAGTACTTC
j_call: TRBJ2-7; clone_size: -; v_call: TRBV7-8; d_call: TRBD2; cdr3_aa: CASSWGGSYEQYF; cdr3_nt: TGTGCCAGCAGCTGGGGGGGGTCCTACGAGCAGTACTTC
j_call: TRBJ2-5; clone_size: -; v_call: TRBV15; d_call: -; cdr3_aa: CATSRDPSETQYF; cdr3_nt: TGTGCCACCAGCAGAGATCCCTCGGAGACCCAGTACTTC
j_call: TRBJ1-1; clone_size: few; v_call: TRBV10-2; d_call: -; cdr3_aa: CASSESLLRGTEAFF; cdr3_nt: TGCGCCAGCAGTGAGTCACTTCTTCGGGGCACTGAAGCTTTCTTT
j_call: TRBJ2-1; clone_size: -; v_call: TRBV3-1/TRBV3-2; d_call: TRBD2; cdr3_aa: CASSQANLAGGPDEQFF; cdr3_nt: TGTGCCAGCAGCCAAGCAAACCTAGCGGGAGGGCCTGATGAGCAGTTCTTC
j_call: TRBJ2-1; clone_size: -; v_call: TRBV28; d_call: TRBD2; cdr3_aa: CASSFASGGYSSYNEQFF; cdr3_nt: TGTGCCAGCAGTTTTGCTAGCGGGGGTTACAGCTCCTACAATGAGCAGTTCTTC
j_call: TRBJ1-5; clone_size: -; v_call: TRBV4-1; d_call: -; cdr3_aa: CASSQDWGRDQPQHF; cdr3_nt: TGCGCCAGCAGCCAAGATTGGGGGAGGGACCAGCCCCAGCATTTT
j_call: TRBJ2-2; clone_size: -; v_call: TRBV28; d_call: TRBD2; cdr3_aa: CASRKLAGGLAGELFF; cdr3_nt: TGTGCCAGCAGAAAACTAGCGGGGGGGCTGGCCGGGGAGCTGTTTTTT
j_call: TRBJ2-7; clone_size: -; v_call: TRBV9; d_call: -; cdr3_aa: CASSVGVGQFYEQYF; cdr3_nt: TGTGCCAGCAGCGTAGGGGTAGGACAGTTCTACGAGCAGTACTTC
j_call: TRBJ2-1; clone_size: -; v_call: TRBV5-4; d_call: -; cdr3_aa: CASSLGTGGFSYNEQFF; cdr3_nt: TGTGCCAGCAGCTTGGGGACAGGAGGGTTCTCCTACAATGAGCAGTTCTTC
j_call: TRBJ2-1; clone_size: -; v_call: TRBV5-6; d_call: TRBD1; cdr3_aa: CASSSAGQGTPRYNEQFF; cdr3_nt: TGTGCCAGCAGCTCGGCGGGACAGGGGACCCCCCGATACAATGAGCAGTTCTTC
j_call: TRBJ2-2; clone_size: -; v_call: TRBV5-1; d_call: TRBD1; cdr3_aa: CASSLARGTGSGELFF; cdr3_nt: TGCGCCAGCAGCTTGGCCAGGGGGACAGGGTCCGGGGAGCTGTTTTTT
j_call: TRBJ2-7; clone_size: -; v_call: TRBV30; d_call: -; cdr3_aa: CAWIQGEQYF; cdr3_nt: TGTGCCTGGATTCAGGGGGAGCAGTACTTC
j_call: TRBJ2-2; clone_size: -; v_call: TRBV24-1; d_call: TRBD1; cdr3_aa: CATSDNTGQGNTGELFF; cdr3_nt: TGTGCCACCAGTGATAATACGGGACAGGGGAACACCGGGGAGCTGTTTTTT
j_call: TRBJ1-4; clone_size: -; v_call: TRBV27; d_call: TRBD1; cdr3_aa: CASSPNSQGALNEKLFF; cdr3_nt: TGTGCCAGCAGTCCAAACTCTCAGGGGGCCCTGAATGAAAAACTGTTTTTT
j_call: TRBJ1-5; clone_size: -; v_call: TRBV12-5; d_call: -; cdr3_aa: CASGLVQGPLQYSNQPQHF; cdr3_nt: TGTGCTAGTGGTTTGGTACAGGGCCCTCTCCAATATAGCAATCAGCCCCAGCATTTT
j_call: TRBJ2-7; clone_size: once; v_call: TRBV2; d_call: -; cdr3_aa: CASDIQGGTTYEQYF; cdr3_nt: TGTGCCAGCGACATCCAAGGGGGGACTACCTACGAGCAGTACTTC
j_call: TRBJ1-5; clone_size: -; v_call: TRBV2; d_call: -; cdr3_aa: CASSELVRANQPQHF; cdr3_nt: TGTGCCAGCAGTGAACTGGTCAGGGCGAATCAGCCCCAGCATTTT
j_call: TRBJ1-4; clone_size: -; v_call: TRBV2; d_call: -; cdr3_aa: CASSEGGLKKLFF; cdr3_nt: TGTGCCAGCAGTGAAGGAGGGTTGAAAAAACTGTTTTTT
j_call: TRBJ2-1; clone_size: -; v_call: TRBV15; d_call: -; cdr3_aa: CATRYEEDEQFF; cdr3_nt: TGTGCCACCAGGTATGAGGAGGATGAGCAGTTCTTC
j_call: TRBJ1-1; clone_size: -; v_call: TRBV19; d_call: -; cdr3_aa: CASSSSTGRNTEAFF; cdr3_nt: TGTGCCAGTAGTTCATCAACAGGTAGGAACACTGAAGCTTTCTTT
j_call: TRBJ1-4; clone_size: -; v_call: TRBV15; d_call: TRBD1; cdr3_aa: CATGPGQGPAGEKLFF; cdr3_nt: TGTGCCACCGGGCCGGGACAGGGGCCCGCGGGGGAAAAACTGTTTTTT
j_call: TRBJ2-3; clone_size: -; v_call: TRBV4-1; d_call: -; cdr3_aa: CASSQEQVHTDTQYF; cdr3_nt: TGCGCCAGCAGCCAAGAGCAGGTCCACACAGATACGCAGTATTTT
j_call: TRBJ1-4; clone_size: once; v_call: TRBV24-1; d_call: -; cdr3_aa: CATPGYEKLFF; cdr3_nt: TGTGCCACCCCCGGGTATGAAAAACTGTTTTTT
j_call: TRBJ2-5; clone_size: -; v_call: TRBV4-1; d_call: TRBD1; cdr3_aa: CASSPGTGRETQYF; cdr3_nt: TGCGCCAGCAGCCCCGGGACAGGGAGGGAGACCCAGTACTTC
j_call: TRBJ2-3; clone_size: -; v_call: TRBV4-1; d_call: TRBD2; cdr3_aa: CASSQVAGGPSTDTQYF; cdr3_nt: TGCGCCAGCAGCCAAGTTGCGGGGGGGCCTAGCACAGATACGCAGTATTTT
j_call: TRBJ1-2; clone_size: -; v_call: TRBV30; d_call: -; cdr3_aa: CAWSTGLANYGYTF; cdr3_nt: TGTGCCTGGAGCACAGGGTTGGCTAACTATGGCTACACCTTC
j_call: TRBJ2-1; clone_size: -; v_call: TRBV2; d_call: -; cdr3_aa: CASRSRESSNEQFF; cdr3_nt: TGTGCCAGCAGGTCGAGGGAGTCGAGCAATGAGCAGTTCTTC
j_call: TRBJ2-1; clone_size: -; v_call: TRBV7-7; d_call: -; cdr3_aa: CASSVSYYNEQFF; cdr3_nt: TGTGCTAGCAGCGTTAGTTACTACAATGAGCAGTTCTTC
j_call: TRBJ1-2; clone_size: -; v_call: TRBV4-1; d_call: -; cdr3_aa: CASSQPGVVGYTF; cdr3_nt: TGCGCCAGCAGCCAACCAGGGGTCGTTGGCTACACCTTC
j_call: TRBJ2-1; clone_size: -; v_call: TRBV3-1/TRBV3-2; d_call: TRBD2; cdr3_aa: CASGAWAGAEQFF; cdr3_nt: TGTGCCAGCGGGGCCTGGGCGGGAGCTGAGCAGTTCTTC
j_call: TRBJ1-2; clone_size: once; v_call: TRBV30; d_call: TRBD1; cdr3_aa: CAWSRTGNYGYTF; cdr3_nt: TGTGCCTGGAGTAGGACAGGGAACTATGGCTACACCTTC
j_call: TRBJ1-1; clone_size: -; v_call: TRBV10-3; d_call: -; cdr3_aa: CAIKAPGGVGTEAFF; cdr3_nt: TGTGCCATCAAGGCTCCTGGGGGGGTGGGCACTGAAGCTTTCTTT
j_call: TRBJ2-2; clone_size: -; v_call: TRBV9; d_call: -; cdr3_aa: CASSVGAGGRTGELFF; cdr3_nt: TGTGCCAGCAGCGTAGGGGCTGGGGGCCGCACCGGGGAGCTGTTTTTT
j_call: TRBJ1-2; clone_size: -; v_call: TRBV7-2; d_call: TRBD1; cdr3_aa: CASSLDRGSYGYTF; cdr3_nt: TGTGCCAGCAGCTTAGACAGGGGATCCTATGGCTACACCTTC